The 5 T cell receptor beta chains reported below all come from one sample, sequenced in a study of post-analysis software for immune sequencing data. Study-wide findings and caveats: Roughly 5 TRBV segments occurring more often in patients than controls included TRBV5-6, TRBV5-1 and TRBV20-1.

Libraries were made from TCR beta cDNA, and they carried unique molecular identifiers. MiXCR, run by TCRdb on the PCR reads, gives a single entry per CDR3 protein. The sample consists of about 430,000 distinct CDR3 sequences, about 39% of them appearing once. These receptors' targets are unknown. The material sequenced was blood. All receptors derive from a girl aged 2 to 9 with multiple sclerosis.

This clonotype showed up just a few times. V gene TRBV29-1 combines with J gene TRBJ1-1; D not certain. This CDR3 has 12 amino acids. The germline CDR1 and CDR2 sequences are SQVTM and ANQGSEA. In nucleotides, the CDR3 is TGCAGTTCCAGTCCCAGTGAGACTGAAGCTTTCTTT. It is translated as CSSSPSETEAFF. Drawing the rest from reference TRBV29-1 and TRBJ1-1, the complete variable domain is SAVISQKPSRDICQRGTSLTIQCQVDSQVTMMFWYRQQPGQSLTLIATANQGSEATYESGFVIDKFPISRPNLTFSTLTVSNMSPEDSSIYLCSSSPSETEAFFGQGTRLTVV.

This clonotype came up a few times. The J gene is TRBJ2-7, the V gene TRBV12-3 or TRBV12-4; 7 bases line up with TRBD1. This CDR3 contains 12 residues. Trimming removed 5 bases from V and 11 bases from J; junction bases left unmatched: 9. The CDR3 coding sequence is TGTGCCAGCAGTGACCCCGGGACAGTTAAGTACTTC. Its protein product is CASSDPGTVKYF.

This clonotype was seen only once. The gene calls are TRBV9 and TRBJ2-1; tentatively, D is TRBD2 (6 bases). The last part of the DNA fits TRBJ2-7 better; the J call may be wrong. CDR1 and CDR2 (germline): SGDLS, YYNGEE. The CDR3 is 16 residues long. CDR3 coding DNA: TGTGCCAGCAGCCCCTGGCGGGGAAGCTCCTACAATGAGCAGTACTTC. Protein: CASSPWRGSSYNEQYF.

This clonotype has just a few counts. The chain has TRBV6-5 and TRBJ2-7; the D call may be TRBD1 or TRBD2 (5 bases each). Between the trimmed V and J ends, which lost 5 bases and 2 bases, there was a span of 16 bases. There are 15 residues in the CDR3. The V gene's germline CDR1 is MNHEY and CDR2 SVGAGI. The CDR3 here is CASSRSGTAAYEQYF. CDR3 nucleotides: TGTGCCAGCAGTCGTTCCGGGACGGCCGCCTACGAGCAGTACTTC.

This clonotype came up a few times. V usage is TRBV20-1 and J usage is TRBJ2-1; possibly TRBD2 for D (6 bases). V lost 2 bases to trimming and J lost 3 bases, with 20 bases between them. The CDR3 runs to 17 residues. CDR1 DFQATT and CDR2 SNEGSKA come from the germline V gene (reference sequence). The CDR3 region has the DNA TGCAGTGCTAGACCACCCCCGGGACTTCGATTCTACAATGAGCAGTTCTTC. This encodes CSARPPPGLRFYNEQFF.